This T cell receptor (beta chain) was documented in a study of T cell responses to AZD1222 COVID-19 vaccine. Overall study results and limits: Among vaccine-associated CD4 TCRs, coverage spanned spike, with dominance at 160-218 and 743-854. Donor demographics were predominantly white British with a female majority; clonal diversity may be underestimated. Reportedly, nearly half of unique spike TCRs recognized epitopes outside B.1.351/B.1.1.7 mutations.

Note on this clone: The antigen remains unidentified.

V lost 5 bases and J 8 bases, leaving 15 bases between the germline ends. From germline, CDR1 is LNHDA and CDR2 SQIVND (reference sequence). The CDR3 totals 13 residues. Sequencing was performed with immunoSEQ multiplex PCR; in TCRdb, only in-frame clones are kept and a portion is missing. Of 90,000 to 100,000 clones detected, approximately 90% appear once; the ten largest clones hold around 3%. The chain carries TRBV19 and TRBJ1-2; tentatively, D is TRBD1 (6 bases). Sample: peripheral blood, taken on day 0 of AZD1222 vaccination. The sequence came from an adult in good health. The CDR3 sequence is CASSAQGKGGYTF. The CDR3 region has the DNA TGTGCCAGTAGTGCACAGGGTAAAGGGGGCTACACCTTC.